This T cell receptor beta chain is drawn from a study of preoperative IRX-2 immunotherapy in early breast cancer. CDR1 is LNHNV and CDR2 is YYDKDF in the germline V gene (reference sequence). This CDR3 contains 15 residues. Trimming at V came to 1 base and at J to 3 bases, leaving 2 bases not matched to a gene. Measured with immunoSEQ multiplex PCR; TCRdb has only the in-frame clones, and not every one. Found here are 20,000 to 25,000 clones, roughly 90% of them singletons; the top ten hold approximately 26%. Treatment specified: preoperative locoregional IRX-2 cytokine immunotherapy. Samples came from a phase Ib trial of preoperative locoregional IRX-2 cytokine immunotherapy.

The sequence derives from a human donor with breast cancer. The gene calls are TRBV15 and TRBJ2-1; TRBD2 matches at 8 bases. Sample: tumor tissue, taken after IRX-2 immunotherapy. The DNA of the CDR3 is TGTGCCACCAGCAGAGTAGCGGGGAGCTACAATGAGCAGTTCTTC. Protein product: CATSRVAGSYNEQFF.